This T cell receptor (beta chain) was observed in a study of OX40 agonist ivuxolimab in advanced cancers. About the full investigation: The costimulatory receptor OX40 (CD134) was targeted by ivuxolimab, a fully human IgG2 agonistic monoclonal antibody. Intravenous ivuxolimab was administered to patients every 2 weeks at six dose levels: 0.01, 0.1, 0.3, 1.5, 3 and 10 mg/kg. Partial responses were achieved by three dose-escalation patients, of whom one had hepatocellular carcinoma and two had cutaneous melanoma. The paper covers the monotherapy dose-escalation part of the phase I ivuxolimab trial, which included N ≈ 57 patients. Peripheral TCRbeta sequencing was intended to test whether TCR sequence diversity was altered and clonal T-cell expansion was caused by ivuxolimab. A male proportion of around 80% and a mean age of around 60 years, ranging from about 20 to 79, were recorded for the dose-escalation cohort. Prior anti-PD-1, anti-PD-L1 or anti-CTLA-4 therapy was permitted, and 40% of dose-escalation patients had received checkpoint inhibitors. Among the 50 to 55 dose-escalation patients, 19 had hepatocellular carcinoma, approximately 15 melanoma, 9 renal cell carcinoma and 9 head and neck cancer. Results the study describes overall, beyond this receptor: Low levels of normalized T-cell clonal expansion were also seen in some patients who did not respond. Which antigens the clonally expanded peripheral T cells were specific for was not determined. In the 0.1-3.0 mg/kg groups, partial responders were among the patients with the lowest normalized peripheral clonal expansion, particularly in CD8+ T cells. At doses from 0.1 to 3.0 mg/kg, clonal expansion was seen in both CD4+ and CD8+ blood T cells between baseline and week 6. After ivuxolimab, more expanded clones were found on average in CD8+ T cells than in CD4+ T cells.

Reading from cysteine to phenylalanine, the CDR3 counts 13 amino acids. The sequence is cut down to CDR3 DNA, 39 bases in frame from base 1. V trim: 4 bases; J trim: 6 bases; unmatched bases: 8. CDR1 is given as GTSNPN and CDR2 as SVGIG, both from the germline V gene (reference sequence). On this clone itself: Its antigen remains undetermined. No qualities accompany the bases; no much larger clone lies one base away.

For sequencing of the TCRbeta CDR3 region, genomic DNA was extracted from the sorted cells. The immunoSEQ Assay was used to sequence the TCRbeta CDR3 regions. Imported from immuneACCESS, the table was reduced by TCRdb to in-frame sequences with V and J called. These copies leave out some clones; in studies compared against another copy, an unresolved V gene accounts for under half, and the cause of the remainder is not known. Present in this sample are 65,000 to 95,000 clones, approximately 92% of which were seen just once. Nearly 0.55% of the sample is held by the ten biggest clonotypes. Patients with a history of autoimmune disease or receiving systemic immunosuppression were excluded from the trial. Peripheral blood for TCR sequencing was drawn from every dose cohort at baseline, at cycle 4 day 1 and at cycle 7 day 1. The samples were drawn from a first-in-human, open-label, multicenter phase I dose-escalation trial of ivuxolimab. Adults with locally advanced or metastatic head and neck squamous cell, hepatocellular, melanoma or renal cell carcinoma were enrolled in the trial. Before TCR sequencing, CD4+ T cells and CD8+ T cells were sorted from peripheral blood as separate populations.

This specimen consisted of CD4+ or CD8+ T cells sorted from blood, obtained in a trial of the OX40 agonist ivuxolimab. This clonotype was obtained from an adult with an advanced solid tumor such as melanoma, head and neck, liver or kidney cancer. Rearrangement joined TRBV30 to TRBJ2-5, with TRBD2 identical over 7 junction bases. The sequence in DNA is TGTGCCTGGACGGGCGGGAGCTACCAGACCCAGTACTTC. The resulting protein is CAWTGGSYQTQYF. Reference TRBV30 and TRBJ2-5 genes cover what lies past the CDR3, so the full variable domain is SQTIHQWPATLVQPVGSPLSLECTVEGTSNPNLYWYRQAAGRGLQLLFYSVGIGQISSEVPQNLSASRPQDRQFILSSKKLLLSDSGFYLCAWTGGSYQTQYFGPGTRLLVL.